The present entry profiles one T cell receptor (beta chain) with its context. The CDR3 extends over 13 amino acids. Germline lookup yields CDR1 MDHEN and CDR2 SYDVKM. V lost 8 bases and J lost 2, with 7 bases in between. PCR was performed a second time for about 7 to 12 cycles using a sample-barcoded 5' primer and a J-beta primer mix. One entry per CDR3 protein, called by TCRdb with MiXCR from the 5' RACE reads. The sample contains approximately 580,000 distinct CDR3 sequences, about 24% of which appear only once. This entry is derived from a study of blood T cells in healthy people across ages. These sequences were also reported in another study, on T cells of mothers and their children.

The clonotype comes from a boy younger than 18 in good health. The sample taken for sequencing was blood. The chain couples TRBV28 to TRBJ2-6; D gene uncertain. CDR3 in DNA: TGTGCCAGCCTTCTCGCTGGGGCCAACGTCCTGACTTTC. This codes for CASLLAGANVLTF. The full variable domain, rest sourced from reference TRBV28 and TRBJ2-6, is DVKVTQSSRYLVKRTGEKVFLECVQDMDHENMFWYRQDPGLGLRLIYFSYDVKMKEKGDIPEGYSVSREKKERFSLILESASTNQTSMYLCASLLAGANVLTFGAGSRLTVL.